This T cell receptor (beta chain) originates from a study of blood T cell repertoires in COVID-19. The V and J ends lost 2 bases and 5 bases respectively, with 9 bases between them. Germline loops: CDR1 MNHEY, CDR2 SVGAGI. The CDR3 loop spans 14 amino acids. Data came from immunoSEQ multiplex PCR; TCRdb stores just in-frame clones and leaves some out. The sample includes about 52,000 clones, roughly 83% of them seen just once. This TCR came from a woman aged 80 or over with acute or convalescent COVID-19. Sequencing was done on a sample of peripheral blood. V usage is TRBV6-5 and J usage is TRBJ1-4; no clear D. CDR3: CASSYGQTNEKLFF. Written as DNA, the CDR3 is TGTGCCAGCAGTTACGGGCAGACCAATGAAAAACTGTTTTTT.